Listed below are T cell receptor beta chains from one sample, sequenced in a study of cytomegalovirus exposure and HLA in healthy donors. TCRdb's table, derived via immunoSEQ multiplex PCR, lists solely in-frame clones and lacks some. The data show 85,000 to 120,000 clones, roughly 83% seen once. The sequencing sample was made of PBMCs. The receptors shown here come from a man in his forties in good health and CMV-seronegative. Each CDR3 is given with its conserved first and last residue. D genes are given only for firm matches. Part of the rows lack a size; the others show once, few, many or a class for expanded clones.

-	TRBV9	TRBJ2-2	-	TGTGCCAGCAGCGAGGGGGACGACCCCGGGGAGCTGTTTTTT	CASSEGDDPGELFF
once	TRBV27	TRBJ2-7	-	TGTGCCAGCAGTTTAACGCCAGGGAGGTACTACGAGCAGTACTTC	CASSLTPGRYYEQYF
-	TRBV19	TRBJ2-1	-	TGTGCCAGTAGTCTGGACACCGGCTCCTACAATGAGCAGTTCTTC	CASSLDTGSYNEQFF
-	TRBV18	TRBJ1-5	TRBD1	TGTGCCAGCTCCGGACAGGGGGATCAGCCCCAGCATTTT	CASSGQGDQPQHF
-	TRBV5-1	TRBJ1-1	TRBD1	TGCGCCAGCAGCCGGGACAGGGGGCACACTGAAGCTTTCTTT	CASSRDRGHTEAFF
-	TRBV19	TRBJ1-1	TRBD1	TGTGCCAGTAGTATCACAGGGGGGAACACTGAAGCTTTCTTT	CASSITGGNTEAFF
-	TRBV6-5	TRBJ1-2	-	TGTGCCAGCAGCCTCGGGGCTAACTATGGCTACACCTTC	CASSLGANYGYTF
-	TRBV29-1	TRBJ1-1	-	TGCAGCGCTTCAGTCGGGAGCGGGAACACTGAAGCTTTCTTT	CSASVGSGNTEAFF
-	TRBV6-5	TRBJ2-1	TRBD1	TGTGCCAGCGGGGACAGGGTTCCCAATGAGCAGTTCTTC	CASGDRVPNEQFF
-	TRBV5-1	TRBJ2-2	-	TGCGCCAGCAGGGGGCCGGCGAACACCGGGGAGCTGTTTTTT	CASRGPANTGELFF
-	TRBV6-6	TRBJ2-2	TRBD1	TGTGCCAGCAGTTATTGGGACAGAGCGAACACCGGGGAGCTGTTTTTT	CASSYWDRANTGELFF
-	TRBV5-4	TRBJ2-7	TRBD2	TGTGCCAGCAGCTTGGCTGGTAGCGGGGGGCCCATGGCCTACGAGCAGTACTTC	CASSLAGSGGPMAYEQYF
-	TRBV5-6	TRBJ2-7	-	TGTGCCAGCAGCAGCGTAGGTGAGCAGTACTTC	CASSSVGEQYF
-	TRBV6-6	TRBJ1-1	TRBD1	TGTGCCAGCATCCGGGCACAGGGGGCGCACACTGAAGCTTTCTTT	CASIRAQGAHTEAFF
-	TRBV20-1	TRBJ1-2	-	TGCAGTGCTAGAGATCTGCAGCGTTTACTTTTC	CSARDLQRLLF
-	TRBV6-5	TRBJ2-5	TRBD1	TGTGCCAGCAGAGTCGACAGGGGGCACAAACGGACCCAGTACTTC	CASRVDRGHKRTQYF
-	TRBV25-1	TRBJ2-6	TRBD1	TGTGCCAGCCAGGGGGCTGGGGCCAACGTCCTGACTTTC	CASQGAGANVLTF
-	TRBV13	TRBJ1-2	-	TGTGCCAGCAGCTTCGGCCAGGGCATCTATGGCTACACCTTC	CASSFGQGIYGYTF